One and the same sample provided the 18 T cell receptor beta chains below, sequenced in a study of blood T cell repertoires in COVID-19. Sequencing was performed with immunoSEQ multiplex PCR; in TCRdb, only in-frame clones are kept and a portion is missing. This sample yields 23,000 or so clones, of which around 90% are seen a single time; approximately 28% belongs to the top ten. The sequenced material came from peripheral blood. Receptor source: a woman in her seventies with active COVID-19.

V is TRBV5-4 and J is TRBJ2-3, with a weak D call TRBD2 (7 bases). Germline V gene sequence: CDR1 SGHNT, CDR2 YYREEE (reference sequence). Trimming took 4 bases from V and 3 from J, leaving 18 bases between them. The CDR3 totals 16 residues. The CDR3 sequence is CASSRKGGAGTDTQYF. The CDR3 DNA sequence: TGTGCCAGCAGCCGCAAGGGGGGGGCGGGGACAGATACGCAGTATTTT.

This sequence joins TRBV6-1 and TRBJ1-4; possible D gene TRBD1, 5 bases. The CDR3 is 15 residues long. Trimming stripped 2 bases from V and 2 bases from J, with 9 bases between. CDR1 and CDR2 (germline): MNHNS, SASEGT. The CDR3, as DNA: TGTGCCAGCAGTGAACCCGGGGGGACTAATGAAAAACTGTTTTTT. It specifies CASSEPGGTNEKLFF.

The chain combines TRBV19 with TRBJ2-7, with D unclear. The CDR3 is 14 residues long. Trimming took off 5 bases at V and 0 bases at J, with 11 bases between the two ends. Germline lookup yields CDR1 LNHDA and CDR2 SQIVND (reference sequence). CDR3 sequence reads: CASSERPTSYEQYF. The CDR3, as DNA: TGTGCCAGTAGTGAGAGGCCGACCTCCTACGAGCAGTACTTC.

J is TRBJ2-5 and V is TRBV2, with a tentative D call TRBD2 (5 bases). V was cut by 1 base and J by 5 bases, with 14 bases left in between. The germline CDR1 and CDR2 sequences are SNHLY and FYNNEI. The CDR3 length is 15 residues. For the CDR3, the DNA is TGTGCCAGCAGTGAAGGGACGGGGAGAGGGGAGACCCAGTACTTC. Translating gives CASSEGTGRGETQYF.

V usage is TRBV7-6 and J usage is TRBJ2-3; 7 bases map to TRBD2. The CDR3 spans 17 residues. Losses at the gene ends were 5 bases for V and 0 bases for J; bases not matched to a gene: 11. From germline, CDR1 is SGHVS and CDR2 FNYEAQ. CDR3: CASSPGRGYDSTDTQYF. Here the CDR3 DNA reads TGTGCCAGCAGCCCCGGGCGGGGGTATGATAGCACAGATACGCAGTATTTT.

The rearrangement joins TRBV5-1 to TRBJ2-7; D not certain. The ends were cut back, 0 bases at V and 1 base at J, with 5 bases in the middle. CDR1 SGHRS and CDR2 YFSETQ come from the germline V gene. CDR3 length: 13 amino acids. Here the CDR3 reads CASSLASSYEQYF. Written as DNA, the CDR3 is TGCGCCAGCAGCTTGGCCAGTTCCTACGAGCAGTACTTC.

This clone appeared a single time. The rearrangement links TRBV5-1 to TRBJ2-1; 10 positions match TRBD2. The CDR3 has 15 residues. The trim removed 0 bases at V and 8 bases at J, leaving 5 bases unmatched. Germline CDR1 and CDR2: SGHRS and YFSETQ. Written as DNA, the CDR3 is TGCGCCAGCAGCTTGGACCCTAGCGGGGGCTATGAGCAGTTCTTC. This gives the protein CASSLDPSGGYEQFF.

The CDR3 nucleotides are TGTGCCAGCAGTGATAGGACAGGTGTAGGAAGGCCCCAGCATTTT. This translates into CASSDRTGVGRPQHF. The chain is built from TRBV6-1 and TRBJ1-5; TRBD1 matches 7 bases. Germline loops: CDR1 MNHNS, CDR2 SASEGT. The CDR3 is 15 residues long. Germline trimming cut 3 bases from V and 9 bases from J; bases unmatched to any gene: 11.

The rearrangement uses TRBV19 and TRBJ2-5; D may be TRBD1 (6 bases). Germline loops: CDR1 LNHDA, CDR2 SQIVND (reference sequence). This CDR3 region has 14 residues. Trimming shortened V by 4 bases and J by 4 bases, and 13 bases separated the two germline ends. CDR3 sequence reads: CASSNGQWRETQYF. CDR3 nucleotides: TGTGCCAGTAGTAACGGACAGTGGCGAGAGACCCAGTACTTC.

The rearrangement joins TRBV24-1 to TRBJ2-1; TRBD2 matches at 7 bases. This CDR3 contains 17 residues. Germline V lookup: CDR1 KGHDR, CDR2 SFDVKD. Unmatched junction bases numbered 11, after V lost 3 bases and J lost 4 bases. In DNA, the CDR3 is TGTGCCACCAGTGATATTCTTAGCGGGCCGGGTTACAATGAGCAGTTCTTC. This translates into CATSDILSGPGYNEQFF.

The chain recombines TRBV7-2 with TRBJ2-5; 8 positions match TRBD2. The junction had 13 bases not matched to a gene; V was cut back by 7 bases and J by 6 bases. Germline assignment: CDR1 SGHTA and CDR2 FQGNSA. The CDR3 has 15 amino acids. The CDR3 region is CASTHRGGGGKTQYF. CDR3 DNA sequence: TGTGCCAGCACCCACCGGGGGGGCGGTGGGAAGACCCAGTACTTC. The full variable domain, completed using reference TRBV7-2 and TRBJ2-5, is GAGVSQSPSNKVTEKGKDVELRCDPISGHTALYWYRQSLGQGLEFLIYFQGNSAPDKSGLPSDRFSAERTGGSVSTLTIQRTQQEDSAVYLCASTHRGGGGKTQYFGPGTRLLVL.

The chain links TRBV29-1 to TRBJ1-2; weak D call: TRBD1 (6 bases). This CDR3 spans 13 amino acids. Germline CDR1 is SQVTM and CDR2 is ANQGSEA. Trimming shortened V by 5 bases and J by 4 bases, and 14 bases separated the two germline ends. The CDR3 sequence: CSVRPGASYGYTF. The CDR3 DNA is TGCAGCGTTCGTCCAGGGGCGTCCTATGGCTACACCTTC.

CDR3 DNA sequence: TGTGCCAGCAGTTTTGCCGGTATCGGGACAGGGCTGCCTGAAGCTTTCTTT. This sequence encodes CASSFAGIGTGLPEAFF. V and J are TRBV28 and TRBJ1-1; 9 bases fit TRBD1. The CDR3 runs to 17 residues. CDR1 is MDHEN and CDR2 is SYDVKM in the germline V gene. Trimming removed 3 bases from V and 6 bases from J; junction bases left unmatched: 14. Based on the CDR3 plus reference TRBV28 and TRBJ1-1, the full variable domain is DVKVTQSSRYLVKRTGEKVFLECVQDMDHENMFWYRQDPGLGLRLIYFSYDVKMKEKGDIPEGYSVSREKKERFSLILESASTNQTSMYLCASSFAGIGTGLPEAFFGQGTRLTVV.

V and J are TRBV7-7 and TRBJ2-5, with D perhaps TRBD2 (6 bases). This CDR3 has 14 residues. The V gene lost 6 bases and the J gene lost 5 bases, with 16 bases spanning the gap. Per germline, CDR1 SSHAT and CDR2 FNYEAQ (reference sequence). CDR3 nucleotides: TGTGCCAGCAGTGTTGGCCTAGCGTTGGAGACCCAGTACTTC. Its protein is CASSVGLALETQYF.

The chain joins TRBV19 to TRBJ2-1; 9 bases line up with TRBD2. Per the germline V gene, CDR1 is LNHDA and CDR2 is SQIVND (reference sequence). The CDR3 is 16 residues long. Germline trimming cut 6 bases from V and 7 bases from J; bases unmatched to any gene: 13. CDR3 in amino acids: CASSQRGDFLWNEQFF. The CDR3, as DNA: TGTGCCAGTAGCCAGCGGGGGGACTTCCTTTGGAATGAGCAGTTCTTC.

The chain employs TRBV7-9 and TRBJ1-1, with a possible D match to TRBD1 (6 bases). Per germline, CDR1 SEHNR and CDR2 FQNEAQ (reference sequence). The CDR3 is 14 amino acids. Trimming stripped 5 bases from V and 11 bases from J, with 21 bases between. The CDR3 loop is CASSRGFGQGRAFF. CDR3 nucleotides: TGTGCCAGCAGCAGAGGATTTGGGCAGGGGCGGGCTTTCTTT.

This chain links TRBV7-3 with TRBJ1-3; D is unclear. The V gene's germline CDR1 is SGHTA and CDR2 FQGTGA. The CDR3 is made up of 13 amino acids. V dropped 2 bases and J dropped 2 bases, with 4 bases sitting between them. The CDR3 region has the DNA TGTGCCAGCAGCTTATCCGCTGGAAACACCATATATTTT. This codes for CASSLSAGNTIYF. The whole variable domain, remainder taken from reference TRBV7-3 and TRBJ1-3, is GAGVSQTPSNKVTEKGKYVELRCDPISGHTALYWYRQSLGQGPEFLIYFQGTGAADDSGLPNDRFFAVRPEGSVSTLKIQRTERGDSAVYLCASSLSAGNTIYFGEGSWLTVV.

V gene TRBV10-3 combines with J gene TRBJ2-5; 10 bases agree with TRBD1. Trimming cost V 5 bases and J 4 bases; bases outside gene matches: 7. The CDR3 runs to 15 residues. The germline V gene has CDR1 ENHRY and CDR2 SYGVKD. The CDR3 protein is CAISPGQGSGETQYF. Here the CDR3 DNA reads TGTGCCATCAGTCCGGGACAGGGGTCCGGAGAGACCCAGTACTTC.